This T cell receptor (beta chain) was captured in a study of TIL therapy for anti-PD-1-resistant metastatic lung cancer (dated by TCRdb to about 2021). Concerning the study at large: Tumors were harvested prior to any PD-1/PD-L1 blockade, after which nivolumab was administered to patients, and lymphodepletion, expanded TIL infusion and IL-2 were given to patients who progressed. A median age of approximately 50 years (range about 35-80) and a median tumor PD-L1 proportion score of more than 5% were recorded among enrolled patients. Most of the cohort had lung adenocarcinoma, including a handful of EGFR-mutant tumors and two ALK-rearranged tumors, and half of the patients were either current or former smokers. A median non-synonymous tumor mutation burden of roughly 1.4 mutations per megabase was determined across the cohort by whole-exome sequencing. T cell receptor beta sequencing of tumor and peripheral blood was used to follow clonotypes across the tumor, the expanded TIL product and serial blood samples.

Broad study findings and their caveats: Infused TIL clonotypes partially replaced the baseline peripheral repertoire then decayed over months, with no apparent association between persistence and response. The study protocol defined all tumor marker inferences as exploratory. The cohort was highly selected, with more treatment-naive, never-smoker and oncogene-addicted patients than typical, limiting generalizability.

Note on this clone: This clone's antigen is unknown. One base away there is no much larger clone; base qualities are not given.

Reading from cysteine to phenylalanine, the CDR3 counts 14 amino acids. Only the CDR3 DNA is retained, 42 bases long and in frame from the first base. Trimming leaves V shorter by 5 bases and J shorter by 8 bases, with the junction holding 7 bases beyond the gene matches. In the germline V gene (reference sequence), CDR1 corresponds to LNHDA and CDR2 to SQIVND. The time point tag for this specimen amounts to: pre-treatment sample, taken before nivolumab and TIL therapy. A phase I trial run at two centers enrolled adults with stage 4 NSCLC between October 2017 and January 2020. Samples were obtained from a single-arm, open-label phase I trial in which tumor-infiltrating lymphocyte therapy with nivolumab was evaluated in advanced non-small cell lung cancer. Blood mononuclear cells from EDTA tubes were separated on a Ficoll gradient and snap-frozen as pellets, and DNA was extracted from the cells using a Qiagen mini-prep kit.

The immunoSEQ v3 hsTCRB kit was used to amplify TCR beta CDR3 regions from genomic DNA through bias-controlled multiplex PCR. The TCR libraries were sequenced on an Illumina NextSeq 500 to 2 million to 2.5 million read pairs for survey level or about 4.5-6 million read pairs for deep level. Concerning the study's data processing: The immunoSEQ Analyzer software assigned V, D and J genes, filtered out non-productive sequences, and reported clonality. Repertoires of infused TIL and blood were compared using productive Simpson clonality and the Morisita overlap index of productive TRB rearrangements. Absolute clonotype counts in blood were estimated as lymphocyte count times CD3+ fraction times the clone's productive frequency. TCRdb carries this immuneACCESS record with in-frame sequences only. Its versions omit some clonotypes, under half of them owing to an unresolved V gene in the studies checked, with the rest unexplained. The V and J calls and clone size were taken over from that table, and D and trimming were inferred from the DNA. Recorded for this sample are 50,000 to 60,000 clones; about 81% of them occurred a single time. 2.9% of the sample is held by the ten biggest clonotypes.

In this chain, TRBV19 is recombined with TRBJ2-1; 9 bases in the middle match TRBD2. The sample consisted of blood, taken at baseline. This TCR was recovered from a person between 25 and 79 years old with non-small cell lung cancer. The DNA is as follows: TGTGCCAGTAGTGGGCGGGAGGGCATCGATGAGCAGTTCTTC. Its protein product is CASSGREGIDEQFF.